The clone carrying this TCR beta chain was counted ten times or more. Its antigen is currently unknown. TCRdb processed the PCR reads anew with MiXCR; each CDR3 protein has one entry. The sample records 15,000 to 20,000 distinct CDR3 sequences, roughly 20% being singletons. The V gene end was trimmed by 2 bases and the J gene end by 9 bases; junction bases not matched to a gene: 1. This CDR3 spans 12 amino acids. Germline loops: CDR1 SGHNT, CDR2 YENEEA. The data belong to a study of molecular identifiers for immune sequencing clone quantification. Study-wide results and caveats: Jurkat TCR RNA spiked in from one cell could reportedly be detected among some 1 million naive cells.

This chain uses TRBV11-3 with TRBJ2-1, with 7 positions matching TRBD2. The receptor comes from a human donor in good health. Some libraries in this study had Jurkat cell RNA spiked in. The source material was naive CD8+ T cells from blood, with Jurkat cell RNA spiked in. Subset specified: FACS-sorted CD8+CD4-CCR7+CD45RA+ naive T cells. CDR3 region: CASSLPGGEQFF. CDR3 nucleotide sequence: TGTGCCAGCAGCTTACCGGGGGGTGAGCAGTTCTTC.